The entry below describes one TCR beta chain. The antigen remains undetermined. V lost 10 bases to trimming and J lost 2 bases, with 17 bases between them. Germline CDR1 SNHLY, CDR2 FYNNEI. This CDR3 comprises 14 residues. These data come from a study of OX40 agonist ivuxolimab in advanced cancers. Background on the study: Partial responses were seen in three patients, one with hepatocellular carcinoma and two with cutaneous melanoma. General study findings and limits: Those patients achieving a partial response at 0.1-3.0 mg/kg showed among the lowest clonal expansion.

Libraries were prepared by immunoSEQ multiplex PCR; TCRdb keeps only in-frame clonotypes and omits some of them. This repertoire shows around 70,000 clones, roughly 88% found once; its top ten account for about 6.9%. This TCR was sampled from an adult with an advanced solid tumor such as melanoma, head and neck, liver or kidney cancer. The gene calls are TRBV2 and TRBJ1-2; D is perhaps TRBD1 (6 bases). Material: CD4+ or CD8+ T cells sorted from blood, obtained in a trial of the OX40 agonist ivuxolimab. CDR3 nucleotide sequence: TGTGCCACCTTCCCGGGGGGGCGGAACTATGGCTACACCTTC. It specifies CATFPGGRNYGYTF.